The 30 T cell receptor beta chains presented below share a single source sample, sequenced in a study of cytomegalovirus exposure and HLA in healthy donors. The PCR employed 60 Vbeta primers together with 13 Jbeta primers. Profiled with immunoSEQ multiplex PCR; TCRdb holds only in-frame clones, not every one. The sample consists of over 110,000 clones, about 80% of them appearing once. What was sequenced was PBMCs. The receptors stem from a woman between 55 and 75 years old in good health and CMV-seropositive.

The chain uses TRBV10-3 and TRBJ2-1, with D possibly matching TRBD2 (6 bases). V gave up 3 bases and J gave up 6 bases, with 21 bases separating them. The CDR3 has 17 amino acids. The germline CDR1 and CDR2 sequences are ENHRY and SYGVKD. CDR3 sequence reads: CAISELDPAGTGNEQFF. CDR3 nucleotides: TGTGCCATCAGTGAACTTGATCCGGCAGGGACTGGCAATGAGCAGTTCTTC.

In this sample, this clone turned up a few times. This chain connects TRBV30 to TRBJ2-7; TRBD2 aligns across 9 bases. The trim removed 6 bases at V and 3 bases at J, leaving 9 bases unmatched. Germline assignment: CDR1 GTSNPN and CDR2 SVGIG (reference sequence). The CDR3 loop spans 14 amino acids. CDR3 DNA: TGTGCCTGCAGAACTAGCGGGTTGCTCTACGAGCAGTACTTC. Translated: CACRTSGLLYEQYF.

This clone was recorded once. J is TRBJ2-7 and V is TRBV5-4; the match to TRBD2 covers 10 bases. V shed 4 bases and J 3 bases; nucleotides not matched to a gene: 10. This CDR3 is built from 16 residues. Looked up from germline, CDR1 is SGHNT and CDR2 is YYREEE (reference sequence). Here the CDR3 reads CASSAARTSGLYEQYF. DNA of the CDR3: TGTGCCAGCAGCGCGGCTCGGACTAGCGGACTCTACGAGCAGTACTTC. Drawing the rest from reference TRBV5-4 and TRBJ2-7, the complete variable domain is ETGVTQSPTHLIKTRGQQVTLRCSSQSGHNTVSWYQQALGQGPQFIFQYYREEENGRGNFPPRFSGLQFPNYSSELNVNALELDDSALYLCASSAARTSGLYEQYFGPGTRLTVT.

The rearrangement uses TRBV7-9 and TRBJ1-2, with 7 nucleotides matching TRBD1. V dropped 5 bases and J dropped 2; count of bases not matched to a gene: 2. Germline loops: CDR1 SEHNR, CDR2 FQNEAQ (reference sequence). This CDR3 has 13 amino acids. This chain's CDR3 is CASSPQGNYGYTF. The CDR3 DNA sequence: TGTGCCAGCAGCCCACAGGGGAACTATGGCTACACCTTC.

The rearrangement links TRBV7-8 to TRBJ2-3; 13 bases fit TRBD2. The CDR3 runs 19 residues. Germline V gene data show CDR1 as SGHVS and CDR2 as FQNEAQ. The V segment lost 2 bases and the J segment 5 bases; nucleotides outside the gene matches: 13. Here the CDR3 reads CASSLPRTSGRHQVDTQYF. The CDR3 bases are TGTGCCAGCAGCTTACCCAGGACTAGCGGGAGACACCAGGTAGATACGCAGTATTTT.

This clone was observed a few times. The genes are TRBV25-1 and TRBJ2-6; D uncertain. Germline V gene data show CDR1 as MGHDK and CDR2 as SYGVNS. The CDR3 runs to 18 residues. V lost 2 bases, J lost 4 bases, and 18 bases lay in between. The chain's CDR3 is CASSETSNLYSGANVLTF. DNA of the CDR3: TGTGCCAGCAGTGAAACGTCTAACCTTTACTCGGGGGCCAACGTCCTGACTTTC. The variable domain in full, completed from reference TRBV25-1 and TRBJ2-6, reads EADIYQTPRYLVIGTGKKITLECSQTMGHDKMYWYQQDPGMELHLIHYSYGVNSTEKGDLSSESTVSRIRTEHFPLTLESARPSHTSQYLCASSETSNLYSGANVLTFGAGSRLTVL.

A few counts support this clone. The CDR3 spells CASSPRTSGRYNEQFF. DNA of the CDR3: TGTGCCAGTAGTCCCCGGACTAGCGGGAGGTACAATGAGCAGTTCTTC. V is TRBV19 and J is TRBJ2-1; 14 nucleotides align to TRBD2. The CDR3 covers 16 residues. J was trimmed by 4 bases and V by 5 bases; bases with no gene match: 4. Germline CDR1 reads LNHDA; CDR2 reads SQIVND (reference sequence). Variable domain in full (rest from reference TRBV19 and TRBJ2-1): DGGITQSPKYLFRKEGQNVTLSCEQNLNHDAMYWYRQDPGQGLRLIYYSQIVNDFQKGDIAEGYSVSREKKESFPLTVTSAQKNPTAFYLCASSPRTSGRYNEQFFGPGTRLTVL.

This chain joins TRBV5-1 and TRBJ2-1; D possibly corresponds to TRBD1 (6 bases). Per germline, CDR1 SGHRS and CDR2 YFSETQ. There are 14 residues in the CDR3. V was trimmed by 3 bases and J by 5 bases, leaving 12 bases between them. The CDR3 DNA reads TGCGCCAGCAGCTGGGGGCTAGGAGACAATGAGCAGTTCTTC. Amino acids: CASSWGLGDNEQFF.

The rearrangement links TRBV6-1 to TRBJ2-1, with D tentatively TRBD2 (6 bases). The V end was cut by 4 bases, the J end by 3 bases, with 7 bases between. CDR1 is MNHNS, CDR2 SASEGT, per germline. This CDR3 has 13 residues. CDR3 sequence: CASSVSGYNEQFF. CDR3 DNA: TGTGCCAGCAGTGTTAGCGGCTACAATGAGCAGTTCTTC.

The J gene is TRBJ2-7, the V gene TRBV5-6; D possibly corresponds to TRBD1 (5 bases). Per germline, CDR1 SGHDT and CDR2 YYEEEE. The CDR3 has 14 residues. V was cut by 1 base and J by 3 bases, with 11 bases left in between. CDR3 loop: CASSLRGSLYEQYF. CDR3 bases: TGTGCCAGCAGCTTGAGGGGCTCTCTCTACGAGCAGTACTTC.

The CDR3 region is CASSLGTGTDLSGANVLTF. In nucleotides, the CDR3 is TGTGCCAGCAGCTTAGGGACCGGGACAGACCTCTCTGGGGCCAACGTCCTGACTTTC. The rearrangement joins TRBV7-9 to TRBJ2-6, with 7 positions matching TRBD1. With 1 base clipped from V and 0 bases from J, the junction kept 9 bases outside the gene matches. Germline loops: CDR1 SEHNR, CDR2 FQNEAQ (reference sequence). The CDR3 extends over 19 amino acids.

The V gene is TRBV6-1, the J gene TRBJ2-7; D might be TRBD2 (5 bases). Looked up from germline, CDR1 is MNHNS and CDR2 is SASEGT. Trimming pared 5 bases from V and 7 bases from J, leaving 9 bases between. This CDR3 comprises 11 residues. The CDR3 here is CASSLRGEQYF. CDR3 in DNA: TGTGCCAGCAGTTTGCGAGGGGAGCAGTACTTC.

The genes are TRBV4-3 and TRBJ2-1; the match to TRBD2 covers 7 bases. V shed 4 bases, J shed 6 bases, and the junction held 12 bases outside the gene matches. The CDR3 length is 16 residues. Germline values: CDR1 LGHNA, CDR2 YSLEER. The CDR3: CASSPSGLAVSNEQFF. For the CDR3, the DNA is TGCGCCAGCAGCCCAAGTGGGCTAGCGGTATCCAATGAGCAGTTCTTC.

The rearrangement links TRBV27 to TRBJ2-6; 7 bases are a match to TRBD1. Germline V gene sequence: CDR1 MNHEY, CDR2 SMNVEV (reference sequence). With V trimmed by 6 bases and J by 0 bases, 8 bases remained unmatched. The CDR3 spans 17 residues. CDR3 amino acids: CASSFRGSLSGANVLTF. The CDR3 coding sequence is TGTGCCAGCAGCTTCAGGGGGAGCCTCTCTGGGGCCAACGTCCTGACTTTC. Filled out from reference TRBV27 and TRBJ2-6, the complete variable domain reads EAQVTQNPRYLITVTGKKLTVTCSQNMNHEYMSWYRQDPGLGLRQIYYSMNVEVTDKGDVPEGYKVSRKEKRNFPLILESPSPNQTSLYFCASSFRGSLSGANVLTFGAGSRLTVL.

This chain links TRBV28 with TRBJ1-1; 7 bases line up with TRBD1. Per germline, CDR1 MDHEN and CDR2 SYDVKM. Unmatched junction bases numbered 10, after V lost 3 bases and J lost 6 bases. The CDR3 contains 15 residues. The CDR3 nucleotides are TGTGCCAGCAGTTTTCCCGACAGGGTTACCTCTGAAGCTTTCTTT. Its translation is CASSFPDRVTSEAFF.

This chain joins TRBV7-9 and TRBJ1-1, with D possibly matching TRBD1 (5 bases). Deletions cut 5 bases from V and 4 bases from J, with 17 bases between. Germline V gene sequence: CDR1 SEHNR, CDR2 FQNEAQ (reference sequence). CDR3 size: 15 residues. In DNA form, the CDR3 reads TGTGCCAGCAGCCCTCCGACGGGAGGGGCCACTGAAGCTTTCTTT. It codes for CASSPPTGGATEAFF.

The chain links TRBV30 to TRBJ1-4, with a tentative D call TRBD1 (5 bases). V was shortened by 3 bases and J by 3 bases, with 17 bases between the two germline ends. Per germline, CDR1 GTSNPN and CDR2 SVGIG (reference sequence). CDR3 length: 16 amino acids. The CDR3 coding sequence is TGTGCCTGGAGGGGATCACCCAGGGAACCTAATGAAAAACTGTTTTTT. This sequence encodes CAWRGSPREPNEKLFF.

This clone came up once. As DNA, the CDR3 is TGTGCCAGCAGTTTAGGAGACTACGAGCAGTACTTC. Encoded protein: CASSLGDYEQYF. V usage is TRBV28 and J usage is TRBJ2-7, with no clear D. The V end lost 2 bases, the J end lost 3 bases, and 5 bases lay between the germline ends. The CDR3 runs to 12 residues. Germline CDR1 reads MDHEN; CDR2 reads SYDVKM.

V and J are TRBV11-3 and TRBJ2-2, with D uncertain. The V gene lost 2 bases and the J gene lost 5 bases, with 9 bases spanning the gap. The CDR3 covers 14 residues. CDR1 and CDR2 from the germline V gene are SGHNT and YENEEA. CDR3 sequence reads: CASSLNPGTGELFF. CDR3 coding DNA: TGTGCCAGCAGCTTAAACCCCGGGACCGGGGAGCTGTTTTTT.

The V call is TRBV27, the J call TRBJ2-1; 10 nucleotides align to TRBD2. V trimming: 4 bases; J trimming: 6 bases; junction bases outside the gene matches: 6. CDR3 length: 15 amino acids. CDR1 is MNHEY and CDR2 is SMNVEV in the germline V gene (reference sequence). For the CDR3, the DNA is TGTGCCAGCAGTTCGCCTAGCGGGAGTACCAATGAGCAGTTCTTC. Amino acids: CASSSPSGSTNEQFF.

This chain joins TRBV7-6 and TRBJ2-5; 10 positions match TRBD2. CDR3 size: 14 residues. J gave up 4 bases and V 4 bases, and 3 bases lay outside the gene matches. Germline V gene sequence: CDR1 SGHVS, CDR2 FNYEAQ. Here the CDR3 DNA reads TGTGCCAGCAGCTCGAGCGGGAGGGGAGAGACCCAGTACTTC. This gives the protein CASSSSGRGETQYF.

The V call is TRBV7-2, the J call TRBJ2-1; no reliable D call. The CDR3 extends over 15 amino acids. Germline CDR1 SGHTA, CDR2 FQGNSA. The V gene lost 1 base and the J gene lost 0 bases, with 7 bases spanning the gap. CDR3 in DNA: TGTGCCAGCAGCTTAGAAGGCGGCTCCTACAATGAGCAGTTCTTC. The encoded protein is CASSLEGGSYNEQFF.

The chain combines TRBV19 with TRBJ2-5; D perhaps matches TRBD1 (7 bases). V gave up 7 bases and J gave up 3 bases, with 21 bases separating them. CDR3 size: 16 residues. Germline V CDR1 and CDR2: LNHDA, SQIVND (reference sequence). The DNA of the CDR3 is TGTGCCAGTACCCCTCGACGGGGGCAGGGGGAAGAGACCCAGTACTTC. Translating it yields CASTPRRGQGEETQYF. Based on the CDR3 plus reference TRBV19 and TRBJ2-5, the full variable domain is DGGITQSPKYLFRKEGQNVTLSCEQNLNHDAMYWYRQDPGQGLRLIYYSQIVNDFQKGDIAEGYSVSREKKESFPLTVTSAQKNPTAFYLCASTPRRGQGEETQYFGPGTRLLVL.

The chain recombines TRBV28 with TRBJ1-4, with D possibly TRBD1 on 5 matching bases. Germline V gene lookup returns CDR1 MDHEN and CDR2 SYDVKM. This CDR3 has 13 amino acids. V lost 5 bases and J 7 bases, leaving 11 bases between the germline ends. CDR3 sequence: CASSRLGGEKLFF. The CDR3 nucleotides are TGTGCCAGCAGTCGCCTCGGGGGTGAAAAACTGTTTTTT.

This chain uses TRBV7-9 with TRBJ2-5, with a weak D call TRBD2 (6 bases). The CDR3 sequence is 15 residues long. Germline CDR1 is SEHNR and CDR2 is FQNEAQ (reference sequence). The V and J ends lost 1 base and 1 base respectively, with 10 bases between them. This chain's CDR3 is CASSLVGGTQETQYF. Here the CDR3 DNA reads TGTGCCAGCAGCTTAGTTGGAGGGACCCAAGAGACCCAGTACTTC.

A single count supports this clone. The chain joins TRBV5-1 to TRBJ2-2, with 8 bases aligning to TRBD2. The germline V gene has CDR1 SGHRS and CDR2 YFSETQ. Losses at the gene ends were 0 bases for V and 3 bases for J; bases not matched to a gene: 4. The CDR3 consists of 16 residues. The CDR3: CASSLAGTSHTGELFF. Written as DNA, the CDR3 is TGCGCCAGCAGCTTGGCCGGGACTAGTCACACCGGGGAGCTGTTTTTT.

This chain uses TRBV15 with TRBJ2-1, with TRBD2 matching 9 bases. In germline, CDR1 is LNHNV, CDR2 YYDKDF (reference sequence). Unmatched junction bases numbered 6, after V lost 1 base and J lost 8 bases. The CDR3 runs 15 residues. The CDR3 DNA sequence: TGTGCCACCAGCAGAGTTACCAGCGGGAGGCATGAGCAGTTCTTC. Its translation is CATSRVTSGRHEQFF.

The CDR3 nucleotides are TGTGCCAGCAGCTTGGGCTCCGGGACAGGGTTTGAAAAACTGTTTTTT. It specifies CASSLGSGTGFEKLFF. V is TRBV5-6 and J is TRBJ1-4, with TRBD1 matching 9 bases. The V gene's germline CDR1 is SGHDT and CDR2 YYEEEE. The CDR3 has 16 residues. V gave up 0 bases and J gave up 7 bases; unmatched junction bases: 7.

This clone came up once. V is TRBV9 and J is TRBJ1-3; D not resolved. V was clipped by 2 bases and J by 1 base, with 7 bases between them. CDR1 is SGDLS and CDR2 is YYNGEE in the germline V gene. The CDR3 is made up of 14 amino acids. The CDR3 DNA sequence: TGTGCCAGCAGCGTTTCGGGTTCTGGAAACACCATATATTTT. Protein: CASSVSGSGNTIYF.

The chain has TRBV5-5 and TRBJ2-2; 14 bases agree with TRBD2. Germline-derived CDR1 and CDR2 are SGHKS and YYEKEE (reference sequence). The CDR3 extends over 16 amino acids. Germline trimming cut 2 bases from V and 7 bases from J; bases unmatched to any gene: 4. In DNA, the CDR3 is TGTGCCAGCAGCTTAACCGGGACTAGCGGGAGCGGGGAGCTGTTTTTT. Residues: CASSLTGTSGSGELFF.